This T cell receptor (beta chain) derives from a study of OX40 agonist ivuxolimab in advanced cancers. The wider study: Antecedent anti-PD-1, anti-PD-L1 or anti-CTLA-4 therapy was permissible, with roughly 36% having received some. General study points: CD8+ T cells were the subset that, on average, had more expanded clones than CD4+.

CDR1 and CDR2 from the germline V gene are WNHNN and SYGVQD (reference sequence). Trimming took 7 bases from V and 6 from J, leaving 16 bases between them. The CDR3 covers 14 residues. Details on this clone: The antigen remains unidentified.

Some clones are missing from TCRdb's copy, which holds only in-frame ones; the method was immunoSEQ multiplex PCR. The sample shows some 6,500 clones, about two thirds of them seen only once. This TCR was recovered from an adult with an advanced solid tumor such as melanoma, head and neck, liver or kidney cancer. This specimen consisted of CD4+ or CD8+ T cells sorted from blood, obtained in a trial of the OX40 agonist ivuxolimab. The rearrangement uses TRBV10-1 and TRBJ2-1; tentatively, D is TRBD2 (6 bases). In DNA, the CDR3 is TGCGCCAGCACCATTCCTGGGGGGAGCAATGAGCAGTTCTTC. Its protein product is CASTIPGGSNEQFF.